A single sample gave rise to the 11 T cell receptor beta chains below, sequenced in a study of CD8+ T cells in alopecia areata. As the sequencing template, cDNA was produced by extracting RNA and reverse transcribing it. Clones were read by immunoSEQ multiplex PCR, and TCRdb kept only the in-frame ones, dropping some. The table records about 140,000 clones, 86% of them present only once. As for treatment: oral pan-JAK inhibitor, 5-10 mg twice daily. Sequenced here: CD8+ T cells sorted from blood, sampled at week 4, from a patient treated with tofacitinib. These TCRs come from a human donor with alopecia areata.

The CDR3 loop is CSVALARTGSEKLFF. The CDR3 coding sequence is TGCAGCGTTGCCCTCGCTAGGACAGGGAGTGAAAAACTGTTTTTT. The chain links TRBV29-1 to TRBJ1-4; TRBD1 matches 8 bases. Germline V lookup: CDR1 SQVTM, CDR2 ANQGSEA. The CDR3 is 15 amino acids. V was clipped by 4 bases and J by 7 bases; unmatched bases: 11. Based on the CDR3 plus reference TRBV29-1 and TRBJ1-4, the full variable domain is SAVISQKPSRDICQRGTSLTIQCQVDSQVTMMFWYRQQPGQSLTLIATANQGSEATYESGFVIDKFPISRPNLTFSTLTVSNMSPEDSSIYLCSVALARTGSEKLFFGSGTQLSVL.

The sample holds one count of this clone. The genes are TRBV6-5 and TRBJ2-1; the match to TRBD2 covers 11 bases. This CDR3 spans 16 amino acids. After removal of 4 bases from V and 7 bases from J, the junction contained 9 bases not matched to a gene. CDR1 is MNHEY and CDR2 is SVGAGI in the germline V gene. This chain's CDR3 is CASSSNPTSGTNEQFF. The DNA of the CDR3 is TGTGCCAGCAGTTCCAACCCGACTAGCGGGACGAATGAGCAGTTCTTC.

CDR3 in DNA: TGTGCCAGTAGTACCAGGGACAGAATGAACACTGAAGCTTTCTTT. This codes for CASSTRDRMNTEAFF. This chain links TRBV19 with TRBJ1-1; 7 bases fit TRBD1. J gave up 0 bases and V 4 bases, and 5 bases lay outside the gene matches. CDR3 length equals 15 residues. In germline, CDR1 is LNHDA, CDR2 SQIVND (reference sequence).

J is TRBJ2-7 and V is TRBV29-1; weak D call: TRBD2 (5 bases). The CDR3 is made up of 13 amino acids. The germline V gene has CDR1 SQVTM and CDR2 ANQGSEA. Trimming cost V 1 base and J 2 bases, with 9 bases left between them. The CDR3 reads CSVEAGTTYEQYF. The DNA for the CDR3 is TGCAGCGTTGAAGCGGGAACGACCTACGAGCAGTACTTC.

This clone was counted between two and nine times. The chain recombines TRBV29-1 with TRBJ2-7; TRBD2 matches at 10 bases. The length of the CDR3 is 13 residues. Per germline, CDR1 SQVTM and CDR2 ANQGSEA. V lost 7 bases to trimming and J lost 4 bases; unmatched junction nucleotides: 7. CDR3 protein: CSAIRAGGYEQYF. The CDR3 bases are TGCAGCGCCATCCGAGCGGGGGGGTACGAGCAGTACTTC.

The rearrangement links TRBV7-2 to TRBJ2-3; 13 bases agree with TRBD2. This CDR3 is 15 amino acids long. CDR1 and CDR2 (germline): SGHTA, FQGNSA. After removal of 4 bases from V and 4 bases from J, the junction contained 2 bases not matched to a gene. The CDR3 sequence: CASSWTSGGADTQYF. CDR3 sequence (DNA): TGTGCCAGCAGCTGGACTAGCGGGGGTGCAGATACGCAGTATTTT.

V usage is TRBV15 and J usage is TRBJ2-5; possibly TRBD1 or TRBD2 for D (5 bases each). Germline V gives CDR1 LNHNV, CDR2 YYDKDF (reference sequence). Trimming removed 3 bases from V and 3 bases from J, with 11 bases in between. This CDR3 is built from 14 residues. The CDR3 spells CATSRSGTKETQYF. CDR3 coding DNA: TGTGCCACCAGCAGGTCCGGGACCAAAGAGACCCAGTACTTC.

V usage is TRBV11-2 and J usage is TRBJ1-1; TRBD1 agrees at 7 bases. Trimming removed 2 bases from V and 2 bases from J; junction bases left unmatched: 2. The CDR3 loop spans 14 amino acids. Germline values: CDR1 SGHAT, CDR2 FQNNGV. CDR3 residues: CASSLWDRNTEAFF. DNA of the CDR3: TGTGCCAGCAGCTTATGGGACAGAAACACTGAAGCTTTCTTT.

The V and J genes are TRBV7-9 and TRBJ2-3; D remains ambiguous. Germline lookup yields CDR1 SEHNR and CDR2 FQNEAQ (reference sequence). V gave up 5 bases and J gave up 2 bases, with 14 bases separating them. CDR3 length equals 15 residues. The CDR3 protein is CASSASDRYTDTQYF. CDR3 sequence (DNA): TGTGCCAGCAGCGCAAGCGACCGATACACAGATACGCAGTATTTT.

CDR3 region: CASSEQVLGLSGNQPQHF. The CDR3 DNA reads TGTGCCAGCAGTGAACAGGTCTTGGGGCTTAGCGGCAATCAGCCCCAGCATTTT. This sequence joins TRBV6-1 and TRBJ1-5; maybe TRBD1 (5 bases). Trimming cost V 2 bases and J 2 bases, with 19 bases left between them. The CDR3 totals 18 residues. Germline lookup yields CDR1 MNHNS and CDR2 SASEGT.

The chain joins TRBV5-4 to TRBJ1-1; D remains unclear. The CDR3 length is 13 residues. Trimming took 2 bases from V and 1 from J, leaving 6 bases between them. Per germline, CDR1 SGHNT and CDR2 YYREEE (reference sequence). The CDR3 here is CASSFPPNTEAFF. The CDR3 DNA reads as TGTGCCAGCAGCTTCCCGCCGAACACTGAAGCTTTCTTT.